These T cell receptor beta chains were read from a single sample in a study of T cell responses to AZD1222 COVID-19 vaccine. The data were produced by immunoSEQ multiplex PCR, yet TCRdb's version contains in-frame clones alone and is incomplete. The sample carries tens of thousands of clones, roughly 94% recorded once. The sequencing used peripheral blood, collected on day 0 of AZD1222 vaccination. Receptor source: an adult in good health. The CDR3 runs from the conserved cysteine through the conserved F or W. Fields, in order: clone size, D gene, CDR3 length, J gene, V gene, CDR3 protein, CDR3 DNA. A D gene is named only where the DNA matches it firmly. Some rows mark clone size as missing; the rest say once, few, many or name a class of expanded clone.

-	TRBD2	17	TRBJ2-2	TRBV9	CASSDSPTSGNTGELFF	TGTGCCAGCAGCGATAGCCCAACTAGCGGAAACACCGGGGAGCTGTTTTTT
-	TRBD1	13	TRBJ2-2	TRBV2	CASSNDRAGELFF	TGTGCCAGCAGTAATGACAGGGCCGGGGAGCTGTTTTTT
-	TRBD1	13	TRBJ1-2	TRBV30	CAWGTGSWGGYTF	TGTGCCTGGGGGACAGGGTCCTGGGGTGGCTACACCTTC
-	TRBD2	14	TRBJ2-5	TRBV5-4	CASSLRGGGETQYF	TGTGCCAGCAGCTTGCGGGGGGGCGGAGAGACCCAGTACTTC
-	-	13	TRBJ2-1	TRBV27	CASSLSEYNEQFF	TGTGCCAGCAGTTTATCAGAGTACAATGAGCAGTTCTTC
once	-	14	TRBJ2-7	TRBV5-4	CASSSTASSYEQYF	TGTGCCAGCAGCTCGACGGCCTCCTCCTACGAGCAGTACTTC
-	TRBD1	15	TRBJ2-1	TRBV11-1	CASSTRTGGFNEQFF	TGTGCCAGCAGCACTAGGACAGGGGGCTTCAATGAGCAGTTCTTC
-	TRBD2	17	TRBJ2-1	TRBV11-2	CASSLRLAGALYNEQFF	TGTGCCAGCAGCTTAAGACTAGCGGGAGCCCTCTACAATGAGCAGTTCTTC
-	TRBD2	17	TRBJ2-5	TRBV6-2/TRBV6-3	CASSYLATSGSQETQYF	TGTGCCAGCAGTTACCTCGCGACTAGCGGGAGCCAAGAGACCCAGTACTTC
few	TRBD1	12	TRBJ2-2	TRBV18	CASSDRGGELFF	TGTGCCAGCTCCGACAGGGGAGGGGAGCTGTTTTTT
once	TRBD1	14	TRBJ1-2	TRBV5-4	CASSSFDRAYGYTF	TGTGCCAGCAGCTCGTTCGACAGGGCTTATGGCTACACCTTC
-	-	14	TRBJ2-5	TRBV5-8	CASSFSPLQETQYF	TGTGCCAGCAGCTTTTCACCTCTCCAAGAGACCCAGTACTTC
-	TRBD1	16	TRBJ2-5	TRBV29-1	CSVGGTGGIVRETQYF	TGCAGCGTTGGGGGAACAGGGGGGATTGTTAGGGAGACCCAGTACTTC
-	-	15	TRBJ2-7	TRBV11-2	CASSLVPGGHYEQYF	TGTGCCAGCAGCTTAGTGCCCGGGGGACACTACGAGCAGTACTTC
few	-	12	TRBJ2-7	TRBV2	CASQVAMGEQYF	TGTGCCAGCCAGGTCGCGATGGGGGAGCAGTACTTC
-	TRBD2	14	TRBJ2-7	TRBV5-4	CASSLKAGGYEQYF	TGTGCCAGCAGCTTAAAAGCGGGAGGTTACGAGCAGTACTTC
-	TRBD1	14	TRBJ1-6	TRBV5-4	CASSWDRGPPPLHF	TGTGCCAGCAGCTGGGACAGGGGGCCACCACCCCTCCACTTT
-	-	15	TRBJ2-7	TRBV14	CASSQTTGVWYEQYF	TGTGCCAGCAGCCAAACTACCGGGGTATGGTACGAGCAGTACTTC
-	-	12	TRBJ2-7	TRBV28	CASSPSGLSKYF	TGTGCCAGCAGTCCAAGTGGATTGAGTAAATACTTC
-	TRBD1	15	TRBJ2-3	TRBV9	CASSARQGGTDTQYF	TGTGCCAGCAGCGCCAGACAGGGAGGCACAGATACGCAGTATTTT
-	TRBD1	18	TRBJ1-3	TRBV4-3	CASSQEGQGVYSGNTIYF	TGCGCCAGCAGCCAAGAGGGGCAGGGGGTTTACTCTGGAAACACCATATATTTT
-	TRBD2	18	TRBJ2-2	TRBV5-8	CASSLPRTSAANTGELFF	TGTGCCAGCAGCTTGCCCCGGACTAGCGCGGCGAACACCGGGGAGCTGTTTTTT
-	TRBD2	15	TRBJ2-7	TRBV28	CASSLPIAGVSEQYF	TGTGCCAGCAGTTTACCTATAGCGGGAGTTAGCGAGCAGTACTTC